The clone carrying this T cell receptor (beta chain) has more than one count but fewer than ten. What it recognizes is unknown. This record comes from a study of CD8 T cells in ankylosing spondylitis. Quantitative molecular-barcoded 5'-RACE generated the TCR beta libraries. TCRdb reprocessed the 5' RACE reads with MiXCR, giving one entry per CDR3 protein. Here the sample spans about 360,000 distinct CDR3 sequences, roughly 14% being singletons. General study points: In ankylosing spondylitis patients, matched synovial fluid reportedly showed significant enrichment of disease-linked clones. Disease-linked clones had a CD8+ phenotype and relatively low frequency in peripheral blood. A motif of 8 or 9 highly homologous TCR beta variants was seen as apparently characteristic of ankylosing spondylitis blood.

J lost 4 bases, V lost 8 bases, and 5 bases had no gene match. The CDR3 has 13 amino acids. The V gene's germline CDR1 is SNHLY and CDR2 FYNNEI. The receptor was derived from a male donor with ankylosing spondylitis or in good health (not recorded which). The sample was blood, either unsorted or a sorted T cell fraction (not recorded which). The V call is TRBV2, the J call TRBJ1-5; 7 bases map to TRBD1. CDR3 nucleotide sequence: TGTGCCAGCGCCCAGGGGGTGAATCAGCCCCAGCATTTT. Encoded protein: CASAQGVNQPQHF.